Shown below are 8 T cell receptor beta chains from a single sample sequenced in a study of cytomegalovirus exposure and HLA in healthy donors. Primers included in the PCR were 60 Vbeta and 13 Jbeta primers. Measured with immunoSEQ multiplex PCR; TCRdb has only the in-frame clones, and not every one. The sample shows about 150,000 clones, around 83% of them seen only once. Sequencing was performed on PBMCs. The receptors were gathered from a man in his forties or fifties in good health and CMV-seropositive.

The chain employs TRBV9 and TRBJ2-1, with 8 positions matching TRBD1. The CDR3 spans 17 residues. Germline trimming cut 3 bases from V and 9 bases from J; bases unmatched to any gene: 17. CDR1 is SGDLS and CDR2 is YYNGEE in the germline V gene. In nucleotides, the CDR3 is TGTGCCAGCAGCGGCTCCCCCGGCCAGGGGGCGCGGATTGAGCAGTTCTTC. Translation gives CASSGSPGQGARIEQFF.

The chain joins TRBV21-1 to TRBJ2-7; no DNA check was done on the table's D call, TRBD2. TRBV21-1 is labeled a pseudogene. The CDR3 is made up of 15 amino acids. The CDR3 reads CASSTHETPNYEQYV. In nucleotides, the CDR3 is TGTGCCAGCAGCACCCATGAGACGCCTAACTACGAGCAGTACGTC.

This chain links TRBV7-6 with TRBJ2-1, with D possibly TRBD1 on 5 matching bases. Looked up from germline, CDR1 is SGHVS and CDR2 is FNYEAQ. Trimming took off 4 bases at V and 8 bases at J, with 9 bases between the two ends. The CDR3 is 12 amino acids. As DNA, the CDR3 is TGTGCCAGCAGCTCCCAGGGTCATGAGCAGTTCTTC. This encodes CASSSQGHEQFF.

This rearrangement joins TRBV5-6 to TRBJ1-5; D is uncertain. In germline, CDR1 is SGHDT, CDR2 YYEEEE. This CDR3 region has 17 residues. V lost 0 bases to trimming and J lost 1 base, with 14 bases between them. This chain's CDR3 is CASSLGVLRGSNQPQHF. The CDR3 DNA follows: TGTGCCAGCAGCTTGGGGGTCTTACGAGGGAGCAATCAGCCCCAGCATTTT.

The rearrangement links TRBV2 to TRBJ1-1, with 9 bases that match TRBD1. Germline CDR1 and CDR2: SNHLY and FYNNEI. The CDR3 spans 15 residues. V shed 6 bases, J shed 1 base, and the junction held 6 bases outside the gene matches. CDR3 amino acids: CASSPGTGSNTEAFF. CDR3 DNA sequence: TGTGCCAGCAGCCCCGGGACAGGGTCGAACACTGAAGCTTTCTTT.

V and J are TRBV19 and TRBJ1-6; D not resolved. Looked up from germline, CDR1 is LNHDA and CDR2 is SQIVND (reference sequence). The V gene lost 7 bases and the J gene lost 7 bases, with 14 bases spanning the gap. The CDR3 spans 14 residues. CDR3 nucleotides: TGTGCCAGTAAAGTGCAGACACCGAATTCACCCCTCCACTTT. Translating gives CASKVQTPNSPLHF.

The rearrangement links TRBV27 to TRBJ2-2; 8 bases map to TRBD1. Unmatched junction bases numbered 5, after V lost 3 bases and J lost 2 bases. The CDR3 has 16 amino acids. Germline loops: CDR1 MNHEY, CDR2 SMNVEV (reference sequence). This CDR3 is CASSFRGQGNTGELFF. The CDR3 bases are TGTGCCAGCAGTTTTCGCGGACAGGGTAACACCGGGGAGCTGTTTTTT.

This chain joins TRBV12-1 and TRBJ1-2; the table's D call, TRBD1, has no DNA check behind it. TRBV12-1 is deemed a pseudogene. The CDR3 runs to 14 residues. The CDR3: CASSCLRALYGYTF. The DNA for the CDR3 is TGTGCCAGCAGCTGTCTCAGGGCGTTATATGGCTACACCTTC.